This T cell receptor beta chain was observed in a study of blood T cell repertoires in COVID-19. Across the whole study: COVID-19 samples collected from the United States, Italy and Spain covered acute and convalescent phases. Sources were T cells, B-cell-depleted T cells, or PBMCs; the material itself was cDNA or gDNA.

CDR1 is ENHRY, CDR2 SYGVKD, per germline. The CDR3 runs to 15 residues. Trimming removed 4 bases from V and 6 bases from J; junction bases left unmatched: 7. Under the authors' procedure: Reference gene primer amplification gave nucleated cell count estimates. The method was immunoSEQ multiplex PCR; TCRdb's version includes in-frame clones alone and lacks a portion of them. The D gene and trimming were derived from the DNA, and the V and J assignments and clone size from that table. The sample has 99,000 or so clones, roughly 87% seen once. This clone was seen a handful of times. The sample comprised peripheral blood. The TCR comes from a man between 50 and 59 years old with acute or convalescent COVID-19. The gene calls are TRBV10-3 and TRBJ2-1; 9 bases match TRBD1. CDR3 in amino acids: CAISVPPGQGNEQFF. The DNA of the CDR3 is TGTGCCATCAGTGTACCCCCGGGACAGGGCAATGAGCAGTTCTTC.